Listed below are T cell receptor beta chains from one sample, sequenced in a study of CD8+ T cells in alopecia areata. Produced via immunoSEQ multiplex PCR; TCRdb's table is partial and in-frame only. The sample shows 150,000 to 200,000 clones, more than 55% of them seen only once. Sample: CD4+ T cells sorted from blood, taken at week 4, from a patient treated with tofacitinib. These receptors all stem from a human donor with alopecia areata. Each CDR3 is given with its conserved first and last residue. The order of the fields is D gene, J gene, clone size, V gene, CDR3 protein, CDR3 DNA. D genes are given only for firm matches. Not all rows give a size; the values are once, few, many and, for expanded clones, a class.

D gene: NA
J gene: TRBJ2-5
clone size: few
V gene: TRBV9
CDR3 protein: CASSVASLATETQYF
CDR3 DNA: TGTGCCAGCAGCGTAGCATCACTAGCAACAGAGACCCAGTACTTC

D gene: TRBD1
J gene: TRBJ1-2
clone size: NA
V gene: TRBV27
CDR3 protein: CASRICRLWGTGYGYTF
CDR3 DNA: TGTGCCAGCAGAATTTGTAGGCTGTGGGGGACAGGGTATGGCTACACCTTC

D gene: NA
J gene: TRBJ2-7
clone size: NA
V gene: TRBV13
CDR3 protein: CASSRPYEQYF
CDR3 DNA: TGTGCCAGCAGCCGTCCTTACGAGCAGTACTTC

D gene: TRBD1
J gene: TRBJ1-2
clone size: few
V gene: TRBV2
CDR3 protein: CASLRDRGGYTF
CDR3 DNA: TGTGCCAGCCTCCGGGACAGGGGTGGCTACACCTTC

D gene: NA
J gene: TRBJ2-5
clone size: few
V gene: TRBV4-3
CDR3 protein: CASSQDYGPGKETQYF
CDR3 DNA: TGCGCCAGCAGCCAAGATTATGGCCCCGGGAAGGAGACCCAGTACTTC

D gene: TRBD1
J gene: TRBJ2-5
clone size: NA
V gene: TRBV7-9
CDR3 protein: CASSLAAGQGATQYF
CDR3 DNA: TGTGCCAGCAGCTTAGCCGCCGGGCAGGGGGCGACCCAGTACTTC

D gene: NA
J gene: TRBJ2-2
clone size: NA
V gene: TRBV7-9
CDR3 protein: CASSLDGGATGELFF
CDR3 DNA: TGTGCCAGCAGCTTAGACGGGGGCGCCACCGGGGAGCTGTTTTTT

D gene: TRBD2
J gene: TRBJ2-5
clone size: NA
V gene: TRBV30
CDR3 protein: CAWRFGGVQETQYF
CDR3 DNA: TGTGCCTGGAGATTCGGGGGGGTTCAAGAGACCCAGTACTTC

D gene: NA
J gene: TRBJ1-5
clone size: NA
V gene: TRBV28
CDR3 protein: CASTRTGNQPQHF
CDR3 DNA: TGTGCCAGCACCAGGACGGGCAATCAGCCCCAGCATTTT

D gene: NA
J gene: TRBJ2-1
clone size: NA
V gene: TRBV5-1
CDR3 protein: CASVDRGGGNEQFF
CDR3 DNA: TGCGCCAGCGTTGACAGGGGAGGGGGCAATGAGCAGTTCTTC

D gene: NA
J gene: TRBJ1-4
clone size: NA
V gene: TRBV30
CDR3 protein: CAWSVGRNEKLFF
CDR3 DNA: TGTGCCTGGAGTGTAGGAAGAAACGAAAAACTGTTTTTT

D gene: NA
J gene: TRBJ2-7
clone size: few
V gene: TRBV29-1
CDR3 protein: CSVGQQRSYEQYF
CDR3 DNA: TGCAGCGTTGGGCAACAGCGCTCCTACGAGCAGTACTTC

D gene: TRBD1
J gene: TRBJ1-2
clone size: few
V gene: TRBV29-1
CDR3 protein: CSVDPGGEDGYTF
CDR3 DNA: TGCAGCGTTGATCCAGGGGGAGAGGATGGCTACACCTTC

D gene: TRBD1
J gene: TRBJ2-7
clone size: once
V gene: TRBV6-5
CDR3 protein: CASSRDRGELYEQYF
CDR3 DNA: TGTGCCAGCAGCCGGGACAGGGGTGAACTCTACGAGCAGTACTTC

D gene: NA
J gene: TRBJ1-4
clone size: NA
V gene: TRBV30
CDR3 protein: CAWTLANEKLFF
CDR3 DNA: TGTGCCTGGACATTGGCTAATGAAAAACTGTTTTTT

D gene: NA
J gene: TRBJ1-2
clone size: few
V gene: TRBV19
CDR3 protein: CASSIDLERLRYGYTF
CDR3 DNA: TGTGCCAGTAGTATAGATCTTGAGAGACTCCGCTATGGCTACACCTTC

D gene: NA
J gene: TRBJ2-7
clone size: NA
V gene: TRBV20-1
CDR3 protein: CSAATLEVQYF
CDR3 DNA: TGCAGTGCCGCGACGCTTGAGGTGCAGTACTTC

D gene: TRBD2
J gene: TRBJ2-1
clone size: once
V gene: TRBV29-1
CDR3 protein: CSGAGTRRGNEQFF
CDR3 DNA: TGCAGCGGCGCCGGGACTAGGCGTGGGAATGAGCAGTTCTTC

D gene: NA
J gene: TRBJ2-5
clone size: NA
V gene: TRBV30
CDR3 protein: CAWSVTRRYQETQYF
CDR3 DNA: TGTGCCTGGAGTGTTACCCGGCGGTACCAAGAGACCCAGTACTTC

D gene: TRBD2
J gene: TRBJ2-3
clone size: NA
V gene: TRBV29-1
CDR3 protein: CSVGGVPDTQYF
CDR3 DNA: TGCAGCGTGGGGGGGGTGCCAGATACGCAGTATTTT

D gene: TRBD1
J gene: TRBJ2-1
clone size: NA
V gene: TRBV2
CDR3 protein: CASSRGTGIGGEQFF
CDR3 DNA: TGTGCCAGCAGTCGCGGGACAGGGATCGGTGGTGAGCAGTTCTTC

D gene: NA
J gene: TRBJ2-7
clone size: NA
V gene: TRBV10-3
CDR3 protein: CAISEGLEGQYF
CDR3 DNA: TGTGCCATCAGCGAGGGACTCGAAGGGCAGTACTTC

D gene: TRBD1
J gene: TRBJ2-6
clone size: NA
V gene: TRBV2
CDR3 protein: CASSPTGRANVLTF
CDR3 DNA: TGTGCCAGCAGTCCGACAGGGAGGGCCAACGTCCTGACTTTC

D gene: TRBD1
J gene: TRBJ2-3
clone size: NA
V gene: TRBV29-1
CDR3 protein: CSVDPGQGNTDTQYF
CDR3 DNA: TGCAGCGTTGATCCGGGACAGGGGAACACAGATACGCAGTATTTT

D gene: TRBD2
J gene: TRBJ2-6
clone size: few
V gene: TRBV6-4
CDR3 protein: CASSDPSGRANVLTF
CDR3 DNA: TGTGCCAGCAGTGACCCTAGCGGTAGGGCCAACGTCCTGACTTTC

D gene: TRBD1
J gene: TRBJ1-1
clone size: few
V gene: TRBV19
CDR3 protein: CASSTPGGAAITEAFF
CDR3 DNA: TGTGCCAGTAGTACCCCAGGGGGCGCGGCAATAACTGAAGCTTTCTTT

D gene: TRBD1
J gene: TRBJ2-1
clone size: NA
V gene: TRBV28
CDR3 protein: CATTAAPGQGHNEQFF
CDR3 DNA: TGTGCCACAACGGCAGCCCCGGGACAGGGACACAATGAGCAGTTCTTC

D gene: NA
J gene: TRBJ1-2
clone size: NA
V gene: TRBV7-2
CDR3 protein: CASSLGPHQGLSGYTF
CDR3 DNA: TGTGCCAGCAGCTTAGGCCCTCACCAGGGGCTTAGTGGCTACACCTTC